Listed here is a single T cell receptor beta chain. This record comes from a study of cytotoxic CD8 clonotypes in ibrutinib-treated CLL. Per germline, CDR1 SGHNT and CDR2 YYREEE (reference sequence). With 0 bases removed from V and 10 bases from J, the gap between germline ends came to 20 bases. There are 17 residues in the CDR3. The planned depth of sequencing spanned 1 in 200,000 to 1 in 1 million T cells. Produced via immunoSEQ multiplex PCR; TCRdb's table is partial and in-frame only. The sample shows fewer than 35,000 clones, 70% to 90% of them seen only once. The chain combines TRBV5-4 with TRBJ1-6, with D tentatively TRBD1 (5 bases). The specimen was PBMCs, collected after 24 months of ibrutinib treatment. The sequence came from a human donor with chronic lymphocytic leukemia. CDR3 loop: CASSLGAGTTYGSPLHF. The DNA for the CDR3 is TGTGCCAGCAGCTTGGGGGCCGGGACTACATACGGATCACCCCTCCACTTT.